The 10 T cell receptor beta chains in this list originate from one sample, sequenced in a study of T cell responses to AZD1222 COVID-19 vaccine. Here immunoSEQ multiplex PCR was the method, and the copy in TCRdb shows in-frame clones only, minus some. The data contain over 150,000 clones, 92% of them singletons. The sequencing used peripheral blood, collected on day 0 of MenACWY control vaccination. All receptors derive from an adult in good health.

The V call is TRBV30, the J call TRBJ1-1; D gene unclear. Trimming left V 1 base short and J 8 bases short, with 14 bases between. The CDR3 totals 13 residues. Germline lookup yields CDR1 GTSNPN and CDR2 SVGIG (reference sequence). The CDR3 coding sequence is TGTGCCTGGAGTGGCCAGAGTCGTGGAGAAGCTTTCTTT. Amino acids: CAWSGQSRGEAFF.

V usage is TRBV11-3 and J usage is TRBJ1-4; TRBD1 aligns across 11 bases. The germline gives CDR1 SGHNT, CDR2 YENEEA. The CDR3 loop spans 15 amino acids. V lost 1 base and J lost 7; bases outside the gene matches: 2. The CDR3 protein is CASSLGGTGGEKLFF. Written as DNA, the CDR3 is TGTGCCAGCAGCTTAGGAGGGACAGGGGGTGAAAAACTGTTTTTT.

Here the CDR3 reads CASSLGLAGGGQETQYF. CDR3 DNA sequence: TGTGCCAGCAGCTTAGGACTAGCGGGAGGGGGACAAGAGACCCAGTACTTC. The gene calls are TRBV7-2 and TRBJ2-5, with 14 nucleotides matching TRBD2. CDR3 size: 17 residues. Germline-derived CDR1 and CDR2 are SGHTA and FQGNSA. Unmatched junction bases numbered 3, after V lost 1 base and J lost 2 bases.

The V and J genes are TRBV7-2 and TRBJ1-2; 7 positions agree with TRBD1. The CDR3 totals 14 residues. Germline values: CDR1 SGHTA, CDR2 FQGNSA. After removal of 3 bases from V and 8 bases from J, the junction contained 9 bases not matched to a gene. The CDR3 reads CASSFAGTAGGYTF. As DNA, the CDR3 is TGTGCCAGCAGCTTCGCCGGGACAGCGGGGGGCTACACCTTC. Drawing the rest from reference TRBV7-2 and TRBJ1-2, the complete variable domain is GAGVSQSPSNKVTEKGKDVELRCDPISGHTALYWYRQSLGQGLEFLIYFQGNSAPDKSGLPSDRFSAERTGGSVSTLTIQRTQQEDSAVYLCASSFAGTAGGYTFGSGTRLTVV.

The gene calls are TRBV4-3 and TRBJ1-6, with 10 bases lining up with TRBD1. Germline V gives CDR1 LGHNA, CDR2 YSLEER. The trim removed 7 bases at V and 7 bases at J, leaving 4 bases unmatched. This CDR3 spans 14 amino acids. The chain's CDR3 is CASTWTGGNSPLHF. CDR3 in DNA: TGCGCCAGCACTTGGACAGGGGGAAATTCACCCCTCCACTTT.

The V call is TRBV10-3, the J call TRBJ2-1, with D tentatively TRBD2 (5 bases). Germline CDR1 and CDR2: ENHRY and SYGVKD. Trimming stripped 3 bases from V and 0 bases from J, with 9 bases between. This CDR3 contains 15 residues. Here the CDR3 DNA reads TGTGCCATCAGTGAAATGGGGAGCTCCTACAATGAGCAGTTCTTC. Protein product: CAISEMGSSYNEQFF.

V is TRBV12-3 or TRBV12-4 and J is TRBJ1-2, with TRBD1 as a possible D gene (5 bases). Trimming pared 4 bases from V and 7 bases from J, leaving 7 bases between. CDR3 length: 11 amino acids. The CDR3 DNA reads as TGTGCCAGCAGTTCAGGGTTTGGCTACACCTTC. This translates into CASSSGFGYTF.

J is TRBJ2-7 and V is TRBV6-2 or TRBV6-3; 7 bases are a match to TRBD2. Germline trimming cut 2 bases from V and 9 bases from J; bases unmatched to any gene: 10. The CDR3 runs to 14 residues. Germline CDR1 and CDR2: MNHEY and SVGEGT. CDR3 in DNA: TGTGCCAGCAGTTACGGGGACTACATGGTCGGGCAGTACTTC. Its protein is CASSYGDYMVGQYF.

The rearrangement joins TRBV2 to TRBJ1-2; tentatively, D is TRBD1 (6 bases). With 6 bases removed from V and 2 bases from J, the gap between germline ends came to 16 bases. From germline, CDR1 is SNHLY and CDR2 FYNNEI. The CDR3 has 15 residues. This CDR3 reads CASRRPGTNNYGYTF. Here the CDR3 DNA reads TGTGCCAGCAGACGGCCCGGGACAAACAACTATGGCTACACCTTC.

The gene calls are TRBV6-5 and TRBJ1-1, with D unclear. CDR1 and CDR2 (germline): MNHEY, SVGAGI. V was shortened by 0 bases and J by 3 bases, with 8 bases between the two germline ends. The CDR3 runs 14 residues. The CDR3 DNA reads as TGTGCCAGCAGTTACTCGACGTGGTACACTGAAGCTTTCTTT. Amino acids: CASSYSTWYTEAFF.